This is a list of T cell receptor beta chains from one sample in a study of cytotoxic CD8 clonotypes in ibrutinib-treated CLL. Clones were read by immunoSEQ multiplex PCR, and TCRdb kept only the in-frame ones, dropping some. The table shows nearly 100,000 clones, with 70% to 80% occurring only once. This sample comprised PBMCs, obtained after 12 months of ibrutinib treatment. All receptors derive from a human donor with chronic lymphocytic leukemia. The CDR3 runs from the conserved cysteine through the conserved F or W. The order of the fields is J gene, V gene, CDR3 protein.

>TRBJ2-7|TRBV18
CASSPPTGQGVSYEQYF
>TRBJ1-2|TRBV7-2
CASSTRVGDGYTF
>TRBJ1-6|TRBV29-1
CSVQGTLGNSPLHF
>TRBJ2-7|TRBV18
CASSPPNPVTGIYEQYF
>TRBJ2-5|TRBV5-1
CASSLGGLVPGETQYF
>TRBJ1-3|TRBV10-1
CASSARTGVSGNTIYF
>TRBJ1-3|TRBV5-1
CASKQGAPGNTIYF
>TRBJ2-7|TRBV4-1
CASSQEGQGKQYF
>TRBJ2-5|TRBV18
CASSPYPLETQYF
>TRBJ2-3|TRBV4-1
CASSHADTQYF
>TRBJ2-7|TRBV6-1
CASSEAPPFARRTGAAYEQYF
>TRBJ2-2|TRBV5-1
CASSLDSTRNLGELFF
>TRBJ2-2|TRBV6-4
CASRGQGATGELFF
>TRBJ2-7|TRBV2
CASSPGRAQGQYF
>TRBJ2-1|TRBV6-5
CASSHSGDEQFF
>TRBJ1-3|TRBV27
CASSFGASSGNTIYF
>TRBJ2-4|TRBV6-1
CASMLVIAKNIQYF
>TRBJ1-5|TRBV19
CASSQKGTGRNQPQHF
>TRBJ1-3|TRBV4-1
CASSQPQGAALGNTIYF
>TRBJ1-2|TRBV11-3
CASYPTGGAFYGYTF
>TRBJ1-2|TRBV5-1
CASSLEASGGSYTF
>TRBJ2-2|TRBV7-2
CAEEPAANTGELFF
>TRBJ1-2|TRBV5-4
CASSYGPSGYTF
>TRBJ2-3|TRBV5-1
CASSLETVRTDTQYF
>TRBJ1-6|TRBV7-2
CASSLLQGRGNSPLHF
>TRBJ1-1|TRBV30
CAWSTPDTEAFF
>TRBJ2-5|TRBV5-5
CASSLGGLLTRAYQETQYF
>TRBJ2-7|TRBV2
CATRRQGKNYEQYF
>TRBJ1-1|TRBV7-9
CASSAGARATMNTEAFF
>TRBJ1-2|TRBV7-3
CASSPGTGQYGYTF
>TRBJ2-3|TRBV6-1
CASSGRLGEAQYF
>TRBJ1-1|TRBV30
CAWRGDGVNTEAFF
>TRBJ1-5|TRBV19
CASRRTRSNQPQHF
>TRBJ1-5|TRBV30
CAWSEQGTQPQHF
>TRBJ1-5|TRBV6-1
CASSEGFEAAQPQHF
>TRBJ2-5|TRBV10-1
CASSESDYETQYF
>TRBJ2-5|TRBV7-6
CASSQPPPGQETQYF
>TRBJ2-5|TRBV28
CASSLILQGRETQYF
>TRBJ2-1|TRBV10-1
CASSPAIPGGPPIWEQFF
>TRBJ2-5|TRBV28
CASSFSGGETQYF
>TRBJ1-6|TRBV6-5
CASSDRLYNSPLHF
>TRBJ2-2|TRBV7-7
CASSSTPLDTGELFF